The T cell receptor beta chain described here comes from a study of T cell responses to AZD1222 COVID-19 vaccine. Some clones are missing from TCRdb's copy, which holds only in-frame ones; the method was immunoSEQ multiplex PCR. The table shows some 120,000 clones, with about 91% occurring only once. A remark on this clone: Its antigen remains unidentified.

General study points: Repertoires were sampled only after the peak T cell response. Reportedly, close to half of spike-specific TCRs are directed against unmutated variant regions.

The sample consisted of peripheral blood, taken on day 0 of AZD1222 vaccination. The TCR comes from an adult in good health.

Written as DNA, the CDR3 is TGTGCCACCATCAATGGAGAGGCGGACTACGAGCAGTACTTC. As protein: CATINGEADYEQYF. This chain connects TRBV28 to TRBJ2-7; D uncertain. CDR1 and CDR2 (germline): MDHEN, SYDVKM. The CDR3 covers 14 residues. Trimming removed 10 bases from V and 3 bases from J, with 19 bases in between.